The rows below give T cell receptor beta chains drawn from one sample of a study of CD8 T cells in ankylosing spondylitis. TCRdb called the 5' RACE reads again in MiXCR, with one record for every CDR3 protein. The table includes roughly 86,000 distinct CDR3 sequences, approximately 9% detected once. The specimen sequenced was blood, either unsorted or a sorted T cell fraction (not recorded which). These receptors were obtained from a male donor with ankylosing spondylitis or in good health (not recorded which). The conserved cysteine and the conserved F or W are not part of the CDR3 here. The order of the fields is clone size, V gene, CDR3 protein. Where a row states a size, it is once, few, many or the class of an expanded clone; other rows omit it.

clone_size: few
v_call: TRBV9
cdr3_aa: ASAGRGPSSYNEQF

clone_size: many
v_call: TRBV5-1
cdr3_aa: ASSLRVVQETQY

clone_size: many
v_call: TRBV6-1
cdr3_aa: ASSEFPGTSGGKQETQY

clone_size: many
v_call: TRBV29-1
cdr3_aa: SVVISGRGEQY

clone_size: many
v_call: TRBV6-1
cdr3_aa: ASSRTGRYEQY

clone_size: many
v_call: TRBV6-1
cdr3_aa: ASTPGRGIPNTEAF

clone_size: many
v_call: TRBV20-1
cdr3_aa: SATGRSNQPQH

clone_size: -
v_call: TRBV5-6
cdr3_aa: ASRGNRGRSYNEQF

clone_size: many
v_call: TRBV27
cdr3_aa: ASSFEQTNNEQF

clone_size: many
v_call: TRBV3-1
cdr3_aa: ASSQDKGFGTEAF

clone_size: many
v_call: TRBV28
cdr3_aa: ASRKRVTGGSYNSPLH

clone_size: many
v_call: TRBV2
cdr3_aa: ASSGQGREQY

clone_size: many
v_call: TRBV9
cdr3_aa: ASSSLAGAPETQY

clone_size: few
v_call: TRBV7-8
cdr3_aa: ASSPRGLSTDTQY